This T cell receptor beta chain was identified in a study of cytomegalovirus exposure and HLA in healthy donors. Healthy bone marrow donors made up the donors. This clone was observed a handful of times. Its antigen is still unknown. 13 Jbeta primers and 60 Vbeta primers were used for the PCR. The data were produced by immunoSEQ multiplex PCR, yet TCRdb's version contains in-frame clones alone and is incomplete. The sample has about 73,000 clones; 80% are singletons. Trimming cost V 3 bases and J 1 base, with 9 bases left between them. Germline V gene lookup returns CDR1 SNHLY and CDR2 FYNNEI. The length of the CDR3 is 14 residues. Study results and caveats: Sequencing depth roughly uniform across donors was assumed in presence/absence analyses. Across HLA loci, a later analysis found differing TCR association rates, with DRB1 most and HLA-C fewest. In a later analysis, about 17,000 TCR beta sequences were associated with HLA alleles at 0.05 false discovery rate.

The receptor's source is a male donor in good health and CMV-seronegative. Sequencing was performed on PBMCs. The chain uses TRBV2 and TRBJ2-5; perhaps TRBD1 as D (5 bases). The CDR3 sequence is CASSDETAQETQYF. Here the CDR3 DNA reads TGTGCCAGCAGTGATGAGACAGCCCAAGAGACCCAGTACTTC.